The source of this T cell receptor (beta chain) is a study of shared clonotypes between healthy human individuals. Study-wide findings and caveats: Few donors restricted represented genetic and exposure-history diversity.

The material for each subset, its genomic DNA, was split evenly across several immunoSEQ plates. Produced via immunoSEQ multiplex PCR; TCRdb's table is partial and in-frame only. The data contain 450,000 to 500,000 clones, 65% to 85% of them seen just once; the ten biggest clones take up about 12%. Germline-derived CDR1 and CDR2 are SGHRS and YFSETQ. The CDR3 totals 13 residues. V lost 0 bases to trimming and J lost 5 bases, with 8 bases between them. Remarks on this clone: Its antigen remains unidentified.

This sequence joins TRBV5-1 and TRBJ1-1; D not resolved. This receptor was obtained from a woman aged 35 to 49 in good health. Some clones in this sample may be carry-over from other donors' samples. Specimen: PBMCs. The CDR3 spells CASSLGSRTEAFF. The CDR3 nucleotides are TGCGCCAGCAGCTTGGGCAGTAGGACTGAAGCTTTCTTT.